The 24 T cell receptor beta chains reported below all come from one sample, sequenced in a study of vaccination effects on CD4 cells after COVID-19. No antigen has been identified for these receptors. The method was immunoSEQ multiplex PCR; TCRdb's version includes in-frame clones alone and lacks a portion of them. The sample consists of fewer than 35,000 clones, over 55% of them appearing once. Culture proceeded for more than 8 days, and CD4+ T cells were then isolated. The sequenced sample was CD4+ T cells from PBMCs cultured without peptide, obtained before COVID-19 vaccination. Receptor source: a human donor who received a COVID-19 vaccine.

CDR3 in DNA: TGTGCCAGCAGCCAAACAGCCGGGACAAAAGACGGCTACACCTTC. Its protein product is CASSQTAGTKDGYTF. This chain uses TRBV6-5 with TRBJ1-2, with D possibly TRBD1 on 6 matching bases. The germline V gene encodes CDR1 MNHEY and CDR2 SVGAGI. Trimming left V 6 bases short and J 8 bases short, with 22 bases between. This CDR3 is 15 amino acids long.

This chain uses TRBV6-1 with TRBJ2-7; 12 nucleotides match TRBD2. CDR1 is MNHNS and CDR2 is SASEGT in the germline V gene. CDR3 length: 15 residues. Trimming at V came to 1 base and at J to 3 bases, leaving 1 base not matched to a gene. CDR3 loop: CASSEELAGGYEQYF. The CDR3 DNA reads TGTGCCAGCAGTGAAGAACTAGCGGGGGGCTACGAGCAGTACTTC.

The CDR3 DNA is TGTGCCAGCAGCTTGGAGGGCGGGACTAGGTACTACAATGAGCAGTTCTTC. Its protein product is CASSLEGGTRYYNEQFF. V gene TRBV5-4 combines with J gene TRBJ2-1, with TRBD2 matching 8 bases. The CDR3 consists of 17 residues. CDR1 is SGHNT, CDR2 YYREEE, per germline (reference sequence). Trimming cost V 0 bases and J 3 bases; bases outside gene matches: 8.

The V gene is TRBV11-3, the J gene TRBJ2-1; 10 bases map to TRBD2. Germline CDR1 SGHNT, CDR2 YENEEA. The CDR3 length is 15 residues. With 5 bases clipped from V and 1 base from J, the junction kept 2 bases outside the gene matches. CDR3 amino acids: CASSRSGGSYNEQFF. The CDR3 DNA sequence: TGTGCCAGCAGCCGTAGCGGGGGGTCCTACAATGAGCAGTTCTTC.

The chain uses TRBV6-5 and TRBJ1-5; weak D call: TRBD1 (5 bases). This CDR3 has 14 residues. The V and J ends lost 2 bases and 7 bases respectively, with 12 bases between them. CDR1 is MNHEY, CDR2 SVGAGI, per germline. The CDR3 spells CASSYALAGQPQHF. CDR3 in DNA: TGTGCCAGCAGTTACGCCCTGGCAGGGCAGCCCCAGCATTTT.

This chain joins TRBV3-1 (or the pseudogene TRBV3-2) and TRBJ1-1; D is undetermined. CDR1 and CDR2 from the germline V gene are LGHDT and YNNKEL (reference sequence). V dropped 0 bases and J dropped 7 bases, with 6 bases sitting between them. The CDR3 is made up of 12 amino acids. CDR3 loop: CASSQDQDEAFF. The CDR3 coding sequence is TGTGCCAGCAGCCAAGATCAGGATGAAGCTTTCTTT.

The chain uses TRBV19 and TRBJ2-1; the D is unclear. CDR3 length: 15 residues. V was pared by 3 bases and J by 1 base, with 10 bases between. Germline CDR1 reads LNHDA; CDR2 reads SQIVND (reference sequence). The CDR3 loop reads CASSMSVWSYNEQFF. The CDR3 DNA reads TGTGCCAGTAGTATGTCTGTCTGGTCCTACAATGAGCAGTTCTTC.

In its sample, this clone was seen a few times. This chain uses TRBV4-1 with TRBJ1-3; D is unresolved. Germline CDR1 is MGHRA and CDR2 is YSYEKL. Deletions cut 0 bases from V and 0 bases from J, with 6 bases between. The CDR3 length is 15 residues. CDR3: CASSQDRNSGNTIYF. In nucleotides, the CDR3 is TGCGCCAGCAGCCAAGACCGGAACTCTGGAAACACCATATATTTT.

The rearrangement uses TRBV9 and TRBJ1-2, with D maybe TRBD1 (5 bases). The CDR3 has 13 residues. V lost 0 bases to trimming and J lost 8 bases, with 11 bases between them. CDR1 and CDR2 from the germline V gene are SGDLS and YYNGEE. The CDR3 DNA reads TGTGCCAGCAGCGTAGCGGGGCCCTGGGGCTACACCTTC. It specifies CASSVAGPWGYTF.

This clone has only one observation. J is TRBJ2-2 and V is TRBV7-8; D is possibly TRBD2 (6 bases). The CDR3 has 15 amino acids. Per germline, CDR1 SGHVS and CDR2 FQNEAQ. V was trimmed by 2 bases and J by 4 bases, leaving 11 bases between them. The CDR3 loop reads CASSLSGRGTGELFF. Here the CDR3 DNA reads TGTGCCAGCAGCTTATCCGGGCGGGGCACCGGGGAGCTGTTTTTT.

This clone has only one observation. This chain uses TRBV7-9 with TRBJ2-2; 9 nucleotides align to TRBD2. The V segment lost 1 base and the J segment 5 bases; nucleotides outside the gene matches: 5. CDR1 is SEHNR and CDR2 is FQNEAQ in the germline V gene (reference sequence). The CDR3 is 16 residues long. The CDR3 DNA sequence: TGTGCCAGCAGCTTAGGAGCGGCGGGAGGGACCGGGGAGCTGTTTTTT. Protein product: CASSLGAAGGTGELFF.

The rearrangement uses TRBV4-1 and TRBJ1-1, with D possibly being TRBD1 (6 bases). Germline CDR1 reads MGHRA; CDR2 reads YSYEKL. Trimming left V 0 bases short and J 0 bases short, with 11 bases between. The CDR3 sequence is 16 residues long. The CDR3 spells CASSQERGQMNTEAFF. The DNA of the CDR3 is TGCGCCAGCAGCCAAGAGCGGGGACAAATGAACACTGAAGCTTTCTTT.

The V gene is TRBV10-3, the J gene TRBJ2-5; 8 bases map to TRBD2. V lost 2 bases to trimming and J lost 5 bases; unmatched junction nucleotides: 7. Per the germline V gene, CDR1 is ENHRY and CDR2 is SYGVKD. The CDR3 contains 15 residues. The CDR3 is CAISERGGAPETQYF. The CDR3 nucleotides read TGTGCCATCAGTGAGCGGGGGGGGGCTCCTGAGACCCAGTACTTC.

This clone occurred a few times. This chain joins TRBV7-8 and TRBJ2-1; D unresolved. CDR1 and CDR2 (germline): SGHVS, FQNEAQ. Trimming left V 0 bases short and J 9 bases short, with 12 bases between. CDR3 length: 14 residues. The CDR3, as DNA: TGTGCCAGCAGCTTAGCGGGATCGTATGTTGAGCAGTTCTTC. Amino acid sequence: CASSLAGSYVEQFF.

Here the CDR3 reads CASTIPRNTEAFF. DNA of the CDR3: TGTGCCAGCACAATCCCCAGGAACACTGAAGCTTTCTTT. The V call is TRBV6-5, the J call TRBJ1-1; no reliable D call. The V gene lost 7 bases and the J gene lost 1 base, with 10 bases spanning the gap. CDR1 is MNHEY, CDR2 SVGAGI, per germline. The CDR3 has 13 amino acids.

The V and J genes are TRBV5-1 and TRBJ1-1; 7 nucleotides line up with TRBD1. Germline V lookup: CDR1 SGHRS, CDR2 YFSETQ. The CDR3 loop spans 15 amino acids. With V trimmed by 0 bases and J by 2 bases, 4 bases remained unmatched. The CDR3 here is CASSLGGGGNTEAFF. DNA of the CDR3: TGCGCCAGCAGCTTGGGGGGAGGGGGCAACACTGAAGCTTTCTTT. Looking up the rest from reference TRBV5-1 and TRBJ1-1 gives the full variable domain: KAGVTQTPRYLIKTRGQQVTLSCSPISGHRSVSWYQQTPGQGLQFLFEYFSETQRNKGNFPGRFSGRQFSNSRSEMNVSTLELGDSALYLCASSLGGGGNTEAFFGQGTRLTVV.

This chain links TRBV11-2 with TRBJ2-7, with TRBD2 matching 7 bases. There are 13 residues in the CDR3. Germline loops: CDR1 SGHAT, CDR2 FQNNGV. The V and J ends lost 3 bases and 5 bases, in that order; junction bases with no gene match: 4. The CDR3 is CASSFMGGDEQYF. CDR3 nucleotides: TGTGCCAGCAGCTTTATGGGGGGGGACGAGCAGTACTTC.

The gene calls are TRBV19 and TRBJ2-3; weak D call: TRBD1 (5 bases). This CDR3 spans 13 amino acids. Per the germline V gene, CDR1 is LNHDA and CDR2 is SQIVND (reference sequence). Trimming left V 3 bases short and J 4 bases short, with 8 bases between. DNA of the CDR3: TGTGCCAGTAGTATCCAGGGTTCAGATACGCAGTATTTT. Protein: CASSIQGSDTQYF.

The rearrangement uses TRBV9 and TRBJ1-2, with TRBD1 matching over 7 bases. CDR3 length equals 13 residues. Germline V gives CDR1 SGDLS, CDR2 YYNGEE. V trimming: 3 bases; J trimming: 13 bases; junction bases outside the gene matches: 12. The CDR3 DNA reads TGTGCCAGCAGCGCCGAAGGGGGCCCGATTCGCACCTTC. Its protein product is CASSAEGGPIRTF.

The chain combines TRBV27 with TRBJ2-1, with 9 bases matching TRBD1. The junction had 8 bases not matched to a gene; V was cut back by 11 bases and J by 9 bases. There are 12 residues in the CDR3. The germline gives CDR1 MNHEY, CDR2 SMNVEV (reference sequence). CDR3: CAVRDRDFEQFF. The CDR3 coding sequence is TGTGCCGTCCGGGACAGGGATTTTGAGCAGTTCTTC.

The chain joins TRBV6-1 to TRBJ1-2, with 7 bases fitting TRBD1. The CDR3 length is 15 residues. V shed 1 base and J 4 bases; nucleotides not matched to a gene: 6. Germline CDR1 reads MNHNS; CDR2 reads SASEGT. For the CDR3, the DNA is TGTGCCAGCAGTGAAGTAAAAGGGGGCGGCTATGGCTACACCTTC. It codes for CASSEVKGGGYGYTF.

The chain joins TRBV6-4 to TRBJ2-1; TRBD2 matches 7 bases. Germline V CDR1 and CDR2: MRHNA, SNTAGT. V was pared by 6 bases and J by 2 bases, with 7 bases of the junction left unmatched. This CDR3 spans 15 amino acids. The CDR3 sequence is CASRTSGNTYNEQFF. CDR3 in DNA: TGTGCCAGCAGGACCAGCGGGAACACCTACAATGAGCAGTTCTTC.

Only a few counts were recorded for this clone. The chain carries TRBV18 and TRBJ2-7; D gene uncertain. The germline V and J ends were trimmed by 3 bases and 6 bases, with 15 bases remaining between them. The CDR3 extends over 14 amino acids. Germline CDR1 and CDR2: KGHSH and LQKENI. CDR3 in DNA: TGTGCCAGCTCACCTTCCCTCTCTGGGCTCGAGCAGTACTTC. It codes for CASSPSLSGLEQYF.

The gene calls are TRBV29-1 and TRBJ1-2, with 7 bases fitting TRBD1. Germline assignment: CDR1 SQVTM and CDR2 ANQGSEA. The CDR3 is 14 amino acids. V lost 6 bases to trimming and J lost 4 bases; unmatched junction nucleotides: 11. The DNA of the CDR3 is TGCAGCGTCGTCCCGGGAGGGGGCTCCTATGGCTACACCTTC. This codes for CSVVPGGGSYGYTF.